This TCR beta chain originates from a study of human T cells and chemical hapten exposure. Study-level information: Minor volume differences among pooled libraries chiefly drove per-sample TCR yield variation.

TCRdb redid the calling of the RACE reads with MiXCR, one entry per CDR3 protein. Found here are roughly 250,000 distinct CDR3 sequences, 7% to 10% of them singletons; the top ten hold around 2.5%. Trimming left V 4 bases short and J 3 bases short, with 10 bases between. Per the germline V gene, CDR1 is DFQATT and CDR2 is SNEGSKA (reference sequence). This CDR3 is 13 amino acids long. The sample's time point: pre-sensitization, week 0. As to treatment: therapeutic diphenylcyclopropenone sensitization with weekly scalp DPC. This chain connects TRBV20-1 to TRBJ1-5; D is perhaps TRBD1 (5 bases). The TCR originated in a woman aged 40-49 years with alopecia areata. Some clones in this sample may be carry-over from other donors' samples. The material was whole blood, obtained in connection with sensitization to the hapten diphenylcyclopropenone (DPC). CDR3 DNA: TGCAGTGCTACTACAGGTCCCAATCAGCCCCAGCATTTT. This codes for CSATTGPNQPQHF.